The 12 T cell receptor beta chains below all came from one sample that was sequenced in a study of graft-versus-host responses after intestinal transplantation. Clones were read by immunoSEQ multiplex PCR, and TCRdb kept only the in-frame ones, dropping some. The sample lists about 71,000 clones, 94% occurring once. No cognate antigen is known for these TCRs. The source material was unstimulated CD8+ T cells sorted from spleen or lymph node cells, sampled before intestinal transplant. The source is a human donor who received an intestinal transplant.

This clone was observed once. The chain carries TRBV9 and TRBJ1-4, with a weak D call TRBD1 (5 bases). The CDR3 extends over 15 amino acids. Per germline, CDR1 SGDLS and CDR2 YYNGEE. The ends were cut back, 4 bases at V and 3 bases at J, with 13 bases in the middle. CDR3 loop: CASSPGTSANEKLFF. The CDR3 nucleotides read TGTGCCAGCAGCCCAGGGACGTCGGCTAATGAAAAACTGTTTTTT.

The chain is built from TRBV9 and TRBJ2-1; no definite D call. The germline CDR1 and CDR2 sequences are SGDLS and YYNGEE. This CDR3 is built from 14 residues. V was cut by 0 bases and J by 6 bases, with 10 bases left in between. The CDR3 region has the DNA TGTGCCAGCAGCGTAGGACCCCTCGGCAATGAGCAGTTCTTC. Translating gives CASSVGPLGNEQFF.

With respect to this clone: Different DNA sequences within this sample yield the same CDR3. In nucleotides, the CDR3 is TGTGCCAGCAGCTTAGGGTTCACTGAAGCTTTCTTT. Protein product: CASSLGFTEAFF. This sequence joins TRBV7-8 and TRBJ1-1; D is unresolved. Germline V gene sequence: CDR1 SGHVS, CDR2 FQNEAQ. Trimming took off 1 base at V and 4 bases at J, with 4 bases between the two ends. The CDR3 totals 12 residues.

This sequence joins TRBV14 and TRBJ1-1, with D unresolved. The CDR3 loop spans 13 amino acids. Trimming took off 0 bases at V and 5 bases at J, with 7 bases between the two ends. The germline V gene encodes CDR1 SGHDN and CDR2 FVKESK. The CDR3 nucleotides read TGTGCCAGCAGCCAAGACGTTAATACTGAAGCTTTCTTT. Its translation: CASSQDVNTEAFF.

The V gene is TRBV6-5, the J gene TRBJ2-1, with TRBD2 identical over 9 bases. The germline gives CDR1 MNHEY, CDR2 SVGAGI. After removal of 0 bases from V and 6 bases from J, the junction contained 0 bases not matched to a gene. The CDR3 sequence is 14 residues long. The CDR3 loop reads CASSYSTSGNEQFF. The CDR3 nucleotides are TGTGCCAGCAGTTACTCGACTAGCGGCAATGAGCAGTTCTTC.

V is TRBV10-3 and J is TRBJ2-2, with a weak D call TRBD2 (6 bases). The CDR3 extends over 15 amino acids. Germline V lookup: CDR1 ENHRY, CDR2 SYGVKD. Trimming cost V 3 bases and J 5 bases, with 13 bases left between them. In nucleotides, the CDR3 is TGTGCCATCAGTGAAGATTGGGGGGAAACCGGGGAGCTGTTTTTT. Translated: CAISEDWGETGELFF.

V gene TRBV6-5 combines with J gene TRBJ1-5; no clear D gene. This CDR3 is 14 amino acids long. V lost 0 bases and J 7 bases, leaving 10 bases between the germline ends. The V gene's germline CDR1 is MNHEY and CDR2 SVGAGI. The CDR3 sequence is CASSYSSRTQPQHF. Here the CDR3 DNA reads TGTGCCAGCAGTTACTCTAGCAGGACCCAGCCCCAGCATTTT.

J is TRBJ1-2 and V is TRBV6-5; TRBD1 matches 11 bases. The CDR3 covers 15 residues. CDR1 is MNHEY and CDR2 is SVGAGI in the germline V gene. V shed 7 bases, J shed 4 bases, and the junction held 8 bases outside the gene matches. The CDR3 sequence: CASTGTGGQSYGYTF. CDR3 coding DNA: TGTGCCAGCACCGGGACAGGGGGACAGTCCTATGGCTACACCTTC.

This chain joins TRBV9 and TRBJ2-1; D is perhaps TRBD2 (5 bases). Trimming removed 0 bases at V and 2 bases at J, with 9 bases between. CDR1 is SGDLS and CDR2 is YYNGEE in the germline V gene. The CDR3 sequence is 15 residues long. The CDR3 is CASSVAIAPYNEQFF. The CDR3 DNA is TGTGCCAGCAGCGTAGCAATAGCGCCCTACAATGAGCAGTTCTTC. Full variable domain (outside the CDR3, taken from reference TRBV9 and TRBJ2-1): DSGVTQTPKHLITATGQRVTLRCSPRSGDLSVYWYQQSLDQGLQFLIQYYNGEERAKGNILERFSAQQFPDLHSELNLSSLELGDSALYFCASSVAIAPYNEQFFGPGTRLTVL.

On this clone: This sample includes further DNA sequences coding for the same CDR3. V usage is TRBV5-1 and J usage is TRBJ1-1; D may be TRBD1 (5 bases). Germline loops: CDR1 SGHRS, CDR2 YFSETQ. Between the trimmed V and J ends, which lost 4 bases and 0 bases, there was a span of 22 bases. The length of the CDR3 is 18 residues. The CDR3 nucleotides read TGCGCCAGCAGCCCTGGCCGGGGGGTCCTGGACTTGAACACTGAAGCTTTCTTT. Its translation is CASSPGRGVLDLNTEAFF.

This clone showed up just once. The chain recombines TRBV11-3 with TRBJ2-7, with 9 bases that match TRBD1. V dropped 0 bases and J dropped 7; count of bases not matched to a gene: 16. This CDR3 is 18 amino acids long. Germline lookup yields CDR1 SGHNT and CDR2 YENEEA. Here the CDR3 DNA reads TGTGCCAGCAGCTTAGATGGCGGTCGAGACAGGGGGTCGAAAGAGCAGTACTTC. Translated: CASSLDGGRDRGSKEQYF.

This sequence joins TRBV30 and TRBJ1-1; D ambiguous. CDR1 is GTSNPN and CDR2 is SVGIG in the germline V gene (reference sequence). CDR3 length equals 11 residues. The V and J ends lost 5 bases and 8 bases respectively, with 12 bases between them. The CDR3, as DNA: TGTGCCTGGCGGGTCGCAACAGAAGCTTTCTTT. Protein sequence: CAWRVATEAFF.